The 8 T cell receptor beta chains below were found in one sample sequenced in a study of blood T cell repertoires in COVID-19. Repertoires were generated with immunoSEQ multiplex PCR, while TCRdb's copy carries only in-frame clones and drops some. In the table there are some 150,000 clones, about 87% of which are singletons. The source material was peripheral blood. Receptors were obtained from a woman aged 40 to 50 with acute or convalescent COVID-19.

CDR3 protein: CASSPIIAGGLNEQFF. CDR3 nucleotide sequence: TGTGCCAGCTCACCCATCATAGCGGGAGGGCTCAATGAGCAGTTCTTC. The V gene is TRBV18, the J gene TRBJ2-1, with 11 bases aligning to TRBD2. Trimming cost V 3 bases and J 6 bases; bases outside gene matches: 7. Germline lookup yields CDR1 KGHSH and CDR2 LQKENI. The CDR3 consists of 16 residues.

V is TRBV10-3 and J is TRBJ2-3, with 7 bases identical to TRBD2. CDR3 size: 14 residues. From germline, CDR1 is ENHRY and CDR2 SYGVKD. V gave up 10 bases and J gave up 1 base; unmatched junction bases: 8. CDR3 sequence reads: CATGLAGGTDTQYF. DNA of the CDR3: TGTGCCACCGGGTTGGCGGGGGGCACAGATACGCAGTATTTT.

This sequence joins TRBV27 and TRBJ1-1; D gene uncertain. V lost 5 bases, J lost 0 bases, and 25 bases lay in between. The germline V gene encodes CDR1 MNHEY and CDR2 SMNVEV (reference sequence). The CDR3 sequence is 19 residues long. CDR3 coding DNA: TGTGCCAGCAGTCCCCTGGTAGCGGTATCGCGTGTTATGAACACTGAAGCTTTCTTT. It is translated as CASSPLVAVSRVMNTEAFF.

The chain has TRBV5-1 and TRBJ1-1, with 8 bases identical to TRBD1. CDR1 is SGHRS and CDR2 is YFSETQ in the germline V gene. V shed 4 bases, J shed 1 base, and the junction held 3 bases outside the gene matches. The CDR3 has 14 amino acids. This chain's CDR3 is CASSDRGSNTEAFF. The CDR3 coding sequence is TGCGCCAGCAGCGACAGGGGATCGAACACTGAAGCTTTCTTT.

The chain recombines TRBV18 with TRBJ2-5; D not certain. Germline-derived CDR1 and CDR2 are KGHSH and LQKENI. This CDR3 spans 13 amino acids. The V end lost 3 bases, the J end lost 2 bases, and 7 bases lay between the germline ends. CDR3 sequence reads: CASSPGTQETQYF. Written as DNA, the CDR3 is TGTGCCAGCTCACCGGGCACTCAAGAGACCCAGTACTTC.

In its sample, this clone was seen a few times. The V call is TRBV4-3, the J call TRBJ1-5; 7 bases align to TRBD1. This CDR3 contains 18 residues. Germline V gene data show CDR1 as LGHNA and CDR2 as YSLEER. Losses at the gene ends were 1 base for V and 4 bases for J; bases not matched to a gene: 13. In DNA form, the CDR3 reads TGCGCCAGCAGCCAAGGCACCGCGGAACAGGGGAATAATCAGCCCCAGCATTTT. This gives the protein CASSQGTAEQGNNQPQHF.

Only a few counts were recorded for this clone. The CDR3 end shows no conserved phenylalanine or tryptophan, and so a read error is likely. The DNA is left out, because the CDR3 cannot be placed on it with certainty; the CDR3 is given as TCRdb lists it. The CDR3 protein is CASSEAPGQLMT. V gene TRBV6-1 combines with J gene TRBJ2-7; TRBD1 reflects the table's D call only, with no check against the DNA. The CDR3 spans 12 amino acids, including both terminal residues. Germline-derived CDR1 and CDR2 are MNHNS and SASEGT.

The rearrangement links TRBV27 to TRBJ2-1, with TRBD2 identical over 9 bases. This CDR3 spans 16 amino acids. V lost 4 bases, J lost 4 bases, and 8 bases stayed unmatched. In germline, CDR1 is MNHEY, CDR2 SMNVEV (reference sequence). In DNA, the CDR3 is TGTGCCAGCAGTTGGGCAGGCGGGAGGGCTTACAATGAGCAGTTCTTC. Protein product: CASSWAGGRAYNEQFF.